A single T cell receptor beta chain is shown here with its context. The antigen remains undetermined. The entry originates in a study of T cell repertoires in cytomegalovirus infection. Study context: Epitope selection comprised recently identified HLA-C-restricted CMV epitopes and well-studied HLA-B-restricted CMV epitopes. Both CMV infection and a matching HLA type were indicated by public TCR beta signatures.

One entry per CDR3 protein results from TCRdb running MiXCR on the reads. The sample consists of about 150,000 distinct CDR3 sequences, over 30% of them appearing once. Germline CDR1 and CDR2: SGHNT and YYREEE (reference sequence). CDR3 length: 15 residues. V shed 0 bases and J shed 5 bases, with 15 bases lying between them. Regarding the study as a whole: Pooled public TCR beta family frequency picked out CMV carriers with the relevant HLA. What dominated the ex vivo response were HLA-C-restricted CMV-specific TCR beta clonotypes.

J is TRBJ2-7 and V is TRBV5-4; tentative D call: TRBD1 (6 bases). The source material was CD8+ T cells from cultured PBMCs, sampled from culture after CMV antigen stimulation. The origin of this receptor is a human donor in good health (CMV status not recorded). Some clones in this sample may be carry-over from other donors' samples. The CDR3 reads CASSLEGRGNHEQYF. Written as DNA, the CDR3 is TGTGCCAGCAGCTTGGAGGGCAGGGGTAATCACGAGCAGTACTTC. Drawing the rest from reference TRBV5-4 and TRBJ2-7, the complete variable domain is ETGVTQSPTHLIKTRGQQVTLRCSSQSGHNTVSWYQQALGQGPQFIFQYYREEENGRGNFPPRFSGLQFPNYSSELNVNALELDDSALYLCASSLEGRGNHEQYFGPGTRLTVT.